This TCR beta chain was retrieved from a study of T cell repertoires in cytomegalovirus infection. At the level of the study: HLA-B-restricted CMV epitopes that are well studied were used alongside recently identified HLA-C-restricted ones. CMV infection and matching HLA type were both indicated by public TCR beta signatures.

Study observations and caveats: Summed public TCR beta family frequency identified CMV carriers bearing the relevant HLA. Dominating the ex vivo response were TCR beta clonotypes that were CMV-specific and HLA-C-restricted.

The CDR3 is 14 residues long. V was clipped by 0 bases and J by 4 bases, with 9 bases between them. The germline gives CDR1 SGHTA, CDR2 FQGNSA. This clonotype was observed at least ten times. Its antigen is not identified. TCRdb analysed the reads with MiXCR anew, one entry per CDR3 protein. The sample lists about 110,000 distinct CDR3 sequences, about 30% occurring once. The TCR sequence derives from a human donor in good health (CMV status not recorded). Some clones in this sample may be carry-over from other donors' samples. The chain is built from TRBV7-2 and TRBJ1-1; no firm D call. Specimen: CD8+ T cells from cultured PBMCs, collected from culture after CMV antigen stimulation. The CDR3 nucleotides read TGTGCCAGCAGCTTAGCGAGTTTGGGCACTGAAGCTTTCTTT. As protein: CASSLASLGTEAFF.